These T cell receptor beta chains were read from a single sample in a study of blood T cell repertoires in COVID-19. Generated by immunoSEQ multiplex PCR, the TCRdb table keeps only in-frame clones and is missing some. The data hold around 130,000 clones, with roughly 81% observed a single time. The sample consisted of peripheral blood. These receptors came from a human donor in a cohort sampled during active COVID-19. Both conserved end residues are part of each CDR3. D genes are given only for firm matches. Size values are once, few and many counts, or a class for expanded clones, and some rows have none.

CAARGQGDGYTF	TGTGCCGCGAGGGGACAGGGGGACGGCTACACCTTC	TRBV7-9	TRBJ1-2	NA	12	TRBD1
CSVAFFGAGGREQYF	TGCAGCGTGGCCTTTTTTGGAGCGGGGGGGCGCGAGCAGTACTTC	TRBV29-1	TRBJ2-7	NA	15	TRBD2
CASYDGQHTEAFF	TGTGCCAGCTACGACGGACAGCACACTGAAGCTTTCTTT	TRBV6-5	TRBJ1-1	NA	13	NA
CASRPQGLVNQPQHF	TGTGCCAGCAGGCCTCAGGGACTCGTGAATCAGCCCCAGCATTTT	TRBV13	TRBJ1-5	NA	15	NA
CASSGGDNQPQHF	TGTGCCAGCAGCGGAGGGGACAATCAGCCCCAGCATTTT	TRBV6-4	TRBJ1-5	NA	13	NA
CASSYSRGGAADTQYF	TGTGCCAGCAGTTACTCACGCGGGGGGGCCGCAGATACGCAGTATTTT	TRBV6-6	TRBJ2-3	NA	16	TRBD2
CASSIRGRRDKMFF	TGTGCCAGTAGTATACGGGGCCGACGGGACAAAATGTTCTTT	TRBV19	TRBJ1-1	NA	14	NA
CASSATPAAGALDTQYF	TGTGCCAGTAGTGCCACCCCGGCCGCGGGAGCTTTGGATACGCAGTATTTT	TRBV19	TRBJ2-3	NA	17	TRBD2
CASKGTGDATNEKLFF	TGCGCCAGCAAGGGGACAGGAGATGCAACTAATGAAAAACTGTTTTTT	TRBV5-1	TRBJ1-4	NA	16	TRBD1
CASSLGGGGLRTEAFF	TGTGCCAGCAGCTTAGGAGGGGGGGGGCTGCGGACTGAAGCTTTCTTT	TRBV7-9	TRBJ1-1	NA	16	NA
CASSVGNSGGTDTQYF	TGTGCCAGCAGCGTAGGTAATAGCGGGGGCACAGATACGCAGTATTTT	TRBV9	TRBJ2-3	NA	16	TRBD2
CASSLSVAVNTDTQYF	TGCGCCAGCAGCTTGTCGGTAGCGGTGAACACAGATACGCAGTATTTT	TRBV5-1	TRBJ2-3	NA	16	NA
CASSSRLARETQYF	TGTGCCAGCAGCTCCAGACTAGCGCGGGAGACCCAGTACTTC	TRBV7-6	TRBJ2-5	NA	14	TRBD2
CASSPDRAPNVGYTF	TGCGCCAGCAGCCCAGACAGGGCCCCCAATGTGGGCTACACCTTC	TRBV5-1	TRBJ1-2	few	15	TRBD1
CASSQDLGAADTEAFF	TGTGCCAGCAGCCAAGATTTGGGGGCGGCCGACACTGAAGCTTTCTTT	TRBV3-1/TRBV3-2	TRBJ1-1	NA	16	NA
CASSRIRTSWETQYF	TGTGCCAGCAGCCGAATCCGGACTAGCTGGGAGACCCAGTACTTC	TRBV7-9	TRBJ2-5	NA	15	TRBD2
CASSIASPDHYGYTF	TGTGCCAGTAGTATAGCTAGCCCCGACCACTATGGCTACACCTTC	TRBV19	TRBJ1-2	NA	15	NA
CASSLSVNTEAFF	TGTGCCAGCAGCTTATCAGTGAACACTGAAGCTTTCTTT	TRBV7-2	TRBJ1-1	NA	13	NA
CASRVAGGPHGELFF	TGCGCCAGCAGGGTAGCGGGGGGGCCTCACGGGGAGCTGTTTTTT	TRBV10-2	TRBJ2-2	NA	15	TRBD2
CASSEGNPDQPQHF	TGCGCCAGCAGCGAGGGCAACCCGGATCAGCCCCAGCATTTT	TRBV4-1	TRBJ1-5	few	14	NA
CASSEYLGGVGGTDTQYF	TGTGCCAGCAGTGAATACCTTGGAGGGGTGGGAGGCACAGATACGCAGTATTTT	TRBV25-1	TRBJ2-3	NA	18	NA
CAISESIVGTGGEQFF	TGTGCCATCAGTGAGTCGATCGTTGGGACAGGGGGCGAGCAGTTCTTC	TRBV10-3	TRBJ2-1	NA	16	TRBD1
CASSIGGGDQETQYF	TGTGCCAGTAGTATAGGAGGGGGGGACCAAGAGACCCAGTACTTC	TRBV19	TRBJ2-5	NA	15	NA
CASSPAGRDTQYF	TGTGCCAGCAGCCCTGCGGGGAGGGATACGCAGTATTTT	TRBV9	TRBJ2-3	NA	13	NA
CASRRGANTGELFF	TGTGCCAGTAGGCGGGGAGCGAACACCGGGGAGCTGTTTTTT	TRBV19	TRBJ2-2	NA	14	NA
CASSESTLGPLQDEQFF	TGTGCCAGCAGTGAATCAACTCTGGGTCCCTTACAGGATGAGCAGTTCTTC	TRBV2	TRBJ2-1	NA	17	NA
CASSLRFAQLAGVAVNEQFF	TGTGCCAGCTCACTTAGATTTGCCCAGCTAGCGGGGGTTGCGGTCAATGAGCAGTTCTTC	TRBV18	TRBJ2-1	once	20	TRBD2
CSASPRGRGYEQYF	TGCAGTGCCAGTCCCAGGGGGCGTGGGTACGAGCAGTACTTC	TRBV20-1	TRBJ2-7	NA	14	TRBD1
CASSFGLAGSYEQYF	TGTGCCAGCAGTTTCGGACTAGCGGGTTCCTACGAGCAGTACTTC	TRBV6-5	TRBJ2-7	NA	15	TRBD2
CASSHGQGSYGYTF	TGTGCCAGCAGCCACGGACAGGGGAGCTATGGCTACACCTTC	TRBV5-6	TRBJ1-2	NA	14	TRBD1
CASSPGGPLNEQFF	TGTGCCAGCAGTCCGGGGGGGCCCTTGAATGAGCAGTTCTTC	TRBV28	TRBJ2-1	few	14	TRBD2
CASSQGATGGVRDTEAFF	TGTGCCAGCAGCCAAGGGGCAACAGGGGGCGTACGGGACACTGAAGCTTTCTTT	TRBV3-1/TRBV3-2	TRBJ1-1	few	18	TRBD1
CASSRDRDYGYTF	TGTGCCAGCAGCCGGGACAGGGACTATGGCTACACCTTC	TRBV14	TRBJ1-2	NA	13	TRBD1
CASSQAGEGGYEQYF	TGTGCCAGCAGCCAGGCGGGGGAGGGTGGGTACGAGCAGTACTTC	TRBV4-2	TRBJ2-7	NA	15	TRBD2
CASSETGTRDSPLHF	TGCGCCAGCAGTGAAACGGGAACTAGGGATTCACCCCTCCACTTT	TRBV10-2	TRBJ1-6	NA	15	NA
CAWSVLGGQFF	TGTGCCTGGAGTGTACTAGGTGGGCAGTTCTTC	TRBV30	TRBJ2-1	NA	11	NA
CASSLAQSGANVLTF	TGTGCCAGCAGCTTAGCGCAGTCTGGGGCCAACGTCCTGACTTTC	TRBV11-2	TRBJ2-6	NA	15	NA
CASSEAPLAGGSYEQYF	TGTGCCAGCAGCGAAGCCCCCCTAGCGGGGGGATCCTACGAGCAGTACTTC	TRBV13	TRBJ2-7	NA	17	TRBD2
CASNPGGIQETQYF	TGTGCCAGCAACCCGGGGGGGATTCAAGAGACCCAGTACTTC	TRBV5-4	TRBJ2-5	NA	14	TRBD2
CASSSGQSYEQYF	TGCGCCAGCAGCTCAGGACAGTCCTACGAGCAGTACTTC	TRBV10-1	TRBJ2-7	NA	13	NA
CASREGIQTGELFF	TGTGCCAGCAGAGAGGGAATCCAGACCGGGGAGCTGTTTTTT	TRBV6-6	TRBJ2-2	NA	14	NA
CASSRISDRRFGPIQKLFF	TGTGCCAGCAGCCGGATTTCGGACAGGCGATTTGGACCCATACAGAAACTGTTTTTT	TRBV3-1/TRBV3-2	TRBJ1-4	once	19	TRBD1
CASSSDRGGEQYF	TGTGCCAGTAGTAGTGACAGGGGAGGTGAGCAGTACTTC	TRBV19	TRBJ2-7	NA	13	TRBD1
CASSPIAGATTGELFF	TGCGCCAGCAGCCCTATAGCGGGGGCCACCACCGGGGAGCTGTTTTTT	TRBV5-1	TRBJ2-2	NA	16	TRBD2
CASSETGSTNEKLFF	TGTGCCAGCAGCGAAACAGGGTCAACTAATGAAAAACTGTTTTTT	TRBV2	TRBJ1-4	once	15	NA
CASSRGTGDYEQYF	TGTGCCAGCTCACGAGGGACAGGGGACTACGAGCAGTACTTC	TRBV18	TRBJ2-7	NA	14	TRBD1
CASSSGTGRHEQYF	TGCGCCAGCAGCTCGGGGACAGGGCGCCACGAGCAGTACTTC	TRBV5-1	TRBJ2-7	few	14	TRBD1
CASSVVNTDTQYF	TGTGCCAGCAGCGTAGTCAACACAGATACGCAGTATTTT	TRBV9	TRBJ2-3	NA	13	NA
CASSGLAGGYEQYF	TGTGCCAGCAGCGGTCTAGCGGGGGGGTACGAGCAGTACTTC	TRBV7-2	TRBJ2-7	NA	14	TRBD2
CASSRTSAFQETQYF	TGTGCCAGCAGCCGGACTAGCGCCTTCCAAGAGACCCAGTACTTC	TRBV5-6	TRBJ2-5	NA	15	TRBD2
CASSVTGDEQYF	TGTGCCAGCAGCGTGACAGGGGACGAGCAGTACTTC	TRBV7-9	TRBJ2-7	few	12	TRBD1